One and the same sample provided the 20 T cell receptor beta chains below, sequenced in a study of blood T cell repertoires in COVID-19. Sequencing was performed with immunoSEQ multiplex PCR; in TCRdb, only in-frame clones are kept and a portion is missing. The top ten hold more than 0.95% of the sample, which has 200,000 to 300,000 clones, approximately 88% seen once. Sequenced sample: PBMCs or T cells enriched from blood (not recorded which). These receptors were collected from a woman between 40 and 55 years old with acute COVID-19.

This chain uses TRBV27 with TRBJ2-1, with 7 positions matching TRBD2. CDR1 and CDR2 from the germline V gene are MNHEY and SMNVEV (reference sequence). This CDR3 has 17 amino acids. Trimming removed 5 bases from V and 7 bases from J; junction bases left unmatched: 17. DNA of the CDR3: TGTGCCAGCAGTCTCCTTCGAGAGGCGGGAGTTAGGAATGAGCAGTTCTTC. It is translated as CASSLLREAGVRNEQFF.

The CDR3 spells CASSLGSQGEKLFF. The CDR3 DNA sequence: TGTGCCAGCAGCTTGGGCAGCCAAGGTGAAAAACTGTTTTTT. This chain connects TRBV11-3 to TRBJ1-4; D not resolved. Looked up from germline, CDR1 is SGHNT and CDR2 is YENEEA. The CDR3 is made up of 14 amino acids. Trimming removed 3 bases from V and 7 bases from J, with 12 bases in between.

The CDR3 loop reads CASSRDSQPQHF. CDR3 DNA: TGTGCCAGCAGCCGTGACAGTCAGCCCCAGCATTTT. The rearrangement uses TRBV3-1 (or the pseudogene TRBV3-2) and TRBJ1-5; D may be TRBD1 (5 bases). Trimming left V 4 bases short and J 6 bases short, with 7 bases between. Germline V gives CDR1 LGHDT, CDR2 YNNKEL (reference sequence). The CDR3 length is 12 residues.

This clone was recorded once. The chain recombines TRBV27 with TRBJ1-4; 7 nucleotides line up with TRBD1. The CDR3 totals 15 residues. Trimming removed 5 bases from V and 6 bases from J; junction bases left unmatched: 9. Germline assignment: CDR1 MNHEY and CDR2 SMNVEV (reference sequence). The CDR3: CASSNTGTEDEKLFF. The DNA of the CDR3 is TGTGCCAGCAGTAACACCGGGACAGAAGATGAAAAACTGTTTTTT.

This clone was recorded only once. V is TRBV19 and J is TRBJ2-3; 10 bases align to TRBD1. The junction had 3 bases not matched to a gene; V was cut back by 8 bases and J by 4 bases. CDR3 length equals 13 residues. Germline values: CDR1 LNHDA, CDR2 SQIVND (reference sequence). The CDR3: CASAGQGSDTQYF. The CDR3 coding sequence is TGTGCCAGTGCGGGACAGGGGTCAGATACGCAGTATTTT.

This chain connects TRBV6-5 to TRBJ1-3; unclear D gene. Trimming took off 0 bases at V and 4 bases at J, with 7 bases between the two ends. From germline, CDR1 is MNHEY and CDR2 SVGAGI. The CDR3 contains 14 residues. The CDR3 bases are TGTGCCAGCAGTTACTCGGAACAGGGAAACACCATATATTTT. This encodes CASSYSEQGNTIYF.

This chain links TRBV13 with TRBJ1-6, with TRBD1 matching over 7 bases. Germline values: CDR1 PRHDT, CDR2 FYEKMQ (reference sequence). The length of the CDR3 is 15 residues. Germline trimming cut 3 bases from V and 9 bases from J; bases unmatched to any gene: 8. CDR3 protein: CASSFGGGSGSPLHF. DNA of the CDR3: TGTGCCAGCAGCTTCGGAGGGGGCAGTGGTTCACCCCTCCACTTT.

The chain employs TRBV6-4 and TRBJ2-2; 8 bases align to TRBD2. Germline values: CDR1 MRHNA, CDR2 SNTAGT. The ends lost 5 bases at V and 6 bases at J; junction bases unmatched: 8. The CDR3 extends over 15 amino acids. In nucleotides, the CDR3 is TGTGCCAGCAGTACGGGAGGGCAGGTTGCCGGGGAGCTGTTTTTT. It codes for CASSTGGQVAGELFF.

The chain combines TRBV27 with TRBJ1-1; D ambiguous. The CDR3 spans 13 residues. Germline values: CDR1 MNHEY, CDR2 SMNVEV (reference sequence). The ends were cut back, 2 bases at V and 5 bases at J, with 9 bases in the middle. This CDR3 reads CASSLNPETEAFF. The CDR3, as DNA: TGTGCCAGCAGTTTAAACCCCGAGACTGAAGCTTTCTTT.

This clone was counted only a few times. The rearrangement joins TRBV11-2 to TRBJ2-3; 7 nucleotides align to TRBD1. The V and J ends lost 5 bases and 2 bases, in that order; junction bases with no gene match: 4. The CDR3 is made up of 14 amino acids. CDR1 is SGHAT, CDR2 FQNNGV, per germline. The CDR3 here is CASSQDRVTDTQYF. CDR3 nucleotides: TGTGCCAGCAGCCAAGACAGGGTCACAGATACGCAGTATTTT.

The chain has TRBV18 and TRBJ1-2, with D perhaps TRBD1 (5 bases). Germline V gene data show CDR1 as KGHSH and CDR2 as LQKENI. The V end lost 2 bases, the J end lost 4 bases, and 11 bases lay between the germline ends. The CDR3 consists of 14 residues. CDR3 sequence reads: CASSPVGVIYGYTF. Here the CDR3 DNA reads TGTGCCAGCTCACCAGTAGGGGTAATCTATGGCTACACCTTC.

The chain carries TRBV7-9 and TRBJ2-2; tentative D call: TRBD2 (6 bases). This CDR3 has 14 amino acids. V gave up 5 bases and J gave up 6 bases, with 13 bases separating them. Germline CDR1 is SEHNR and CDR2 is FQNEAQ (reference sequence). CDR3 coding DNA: TGTGCCAGCAGCCCATCGACTAGTTCCGGGGAGCTGTTTTTT. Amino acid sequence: CASSPSTSSGELFF.

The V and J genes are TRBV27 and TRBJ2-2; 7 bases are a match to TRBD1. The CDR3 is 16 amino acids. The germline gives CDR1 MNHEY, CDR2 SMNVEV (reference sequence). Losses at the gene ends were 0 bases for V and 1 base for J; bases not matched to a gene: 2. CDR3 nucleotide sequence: TGTGCCAGCAGTTTATCGGGACAGTTGAACACCGGGGAGCTGTTTTTT. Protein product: CASSLSGQLNTGELFF.

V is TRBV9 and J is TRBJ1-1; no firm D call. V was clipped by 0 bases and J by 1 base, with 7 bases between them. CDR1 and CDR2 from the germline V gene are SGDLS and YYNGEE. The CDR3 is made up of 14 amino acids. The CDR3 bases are TGTGCCAGCAGCGTAGGGGCGGGGAACACTGAAGCTTTCTTT. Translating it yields CASSVGAGNTEAFF.

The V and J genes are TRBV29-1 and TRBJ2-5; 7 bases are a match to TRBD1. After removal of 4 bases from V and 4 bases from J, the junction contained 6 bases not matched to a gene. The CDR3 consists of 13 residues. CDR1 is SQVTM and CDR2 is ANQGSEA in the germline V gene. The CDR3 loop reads CSVARQGSETQYF. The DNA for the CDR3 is TGCAGCGTTGCCCGACAGGGATCAGAGACCCAGTACTTC.

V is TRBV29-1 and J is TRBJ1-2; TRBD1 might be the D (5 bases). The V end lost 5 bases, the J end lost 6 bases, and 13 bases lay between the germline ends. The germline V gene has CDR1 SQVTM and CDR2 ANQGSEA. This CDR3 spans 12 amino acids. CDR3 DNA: TGCAGCGTTCAACAGGAAGTCCATGGCTACACCTTC. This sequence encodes CSVQQEVHGYTF.

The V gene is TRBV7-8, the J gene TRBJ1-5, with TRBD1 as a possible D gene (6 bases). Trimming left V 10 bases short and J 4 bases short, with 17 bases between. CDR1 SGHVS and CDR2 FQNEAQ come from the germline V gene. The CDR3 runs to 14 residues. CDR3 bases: TGTGCCACCGAGCCAGACAGGTTAAATCAGCCCCAGCATTTT. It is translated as CATEPDRLNQPQHF.

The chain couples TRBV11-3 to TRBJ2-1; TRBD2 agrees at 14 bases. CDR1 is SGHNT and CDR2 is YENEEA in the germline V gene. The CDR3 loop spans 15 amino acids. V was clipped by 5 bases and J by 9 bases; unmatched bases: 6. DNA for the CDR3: TGTGCCAGCAGCCGGGGACTAGCGGGAGTGACTGAGCAGTTCTTC. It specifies CASSRGLAGVTEQFF.

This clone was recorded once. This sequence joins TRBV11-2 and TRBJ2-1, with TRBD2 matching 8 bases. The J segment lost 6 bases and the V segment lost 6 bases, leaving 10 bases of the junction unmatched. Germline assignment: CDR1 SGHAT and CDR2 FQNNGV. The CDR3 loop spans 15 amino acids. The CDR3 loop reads CASRQPGLAPNEQFF. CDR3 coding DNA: TGTGCCAGCAGACAGCCCGGACTAGCCCCCAATGAGCAGTTCTTC.

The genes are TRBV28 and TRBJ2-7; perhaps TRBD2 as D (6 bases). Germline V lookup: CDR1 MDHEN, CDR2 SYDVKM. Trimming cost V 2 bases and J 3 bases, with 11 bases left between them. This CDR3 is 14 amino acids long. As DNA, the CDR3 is TGTGCCAGCAGTTTAAGGGACTGGTTCTACGAGCAGTACTTC. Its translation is CASSLRDWFYEQYF.